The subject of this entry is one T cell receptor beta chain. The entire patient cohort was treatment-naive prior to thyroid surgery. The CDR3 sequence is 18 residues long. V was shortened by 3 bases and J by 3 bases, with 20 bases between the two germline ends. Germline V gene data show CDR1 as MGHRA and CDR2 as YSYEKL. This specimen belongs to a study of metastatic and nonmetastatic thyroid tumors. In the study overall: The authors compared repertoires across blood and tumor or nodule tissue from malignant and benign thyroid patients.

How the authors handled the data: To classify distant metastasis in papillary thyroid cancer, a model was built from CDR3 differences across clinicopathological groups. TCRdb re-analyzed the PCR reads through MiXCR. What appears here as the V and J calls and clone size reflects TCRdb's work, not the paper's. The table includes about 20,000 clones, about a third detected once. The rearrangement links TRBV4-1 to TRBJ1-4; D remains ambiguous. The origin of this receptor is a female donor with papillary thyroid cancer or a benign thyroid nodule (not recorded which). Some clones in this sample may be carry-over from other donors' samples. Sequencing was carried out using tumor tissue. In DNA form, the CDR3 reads TGCGCCAGCAGCCATTTCGGACCATTTATCGGGGCTAATGAAAAACTGTTTTTT. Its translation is CASSHFGPFIGANEKLFF.